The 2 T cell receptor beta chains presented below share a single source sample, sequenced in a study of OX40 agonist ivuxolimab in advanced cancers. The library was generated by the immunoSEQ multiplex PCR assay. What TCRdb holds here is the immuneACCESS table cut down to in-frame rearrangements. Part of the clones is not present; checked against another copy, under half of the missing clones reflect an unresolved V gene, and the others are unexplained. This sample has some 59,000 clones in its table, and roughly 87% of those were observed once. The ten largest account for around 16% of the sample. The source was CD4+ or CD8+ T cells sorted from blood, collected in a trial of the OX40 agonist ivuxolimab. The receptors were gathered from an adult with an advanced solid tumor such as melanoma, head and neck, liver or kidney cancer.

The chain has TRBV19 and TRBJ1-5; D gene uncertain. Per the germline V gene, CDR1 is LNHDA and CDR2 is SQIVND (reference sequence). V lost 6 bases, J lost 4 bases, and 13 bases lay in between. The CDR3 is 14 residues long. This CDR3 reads CASRFDGANQPQHF. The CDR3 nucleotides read TGTGCCAGTAGGTTCGATGGTGCTAATCAGCCCCAGCATTTT. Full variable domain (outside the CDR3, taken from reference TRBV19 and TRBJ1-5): DGGITQSPKYLFRKEGQNVTLSCEQNLNHDAMYWYRQDPGQGLRLIYYSQIVNDFQKGDIAEGYSVSREKKESFPLTVTSAQKNPTAFYLCASRFDGANQPQHFGDGTRLSIL.

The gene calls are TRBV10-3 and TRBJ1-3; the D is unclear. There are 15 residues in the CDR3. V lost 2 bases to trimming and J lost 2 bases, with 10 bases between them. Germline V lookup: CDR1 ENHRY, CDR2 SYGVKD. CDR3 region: CAISEEDDAGNTIYF. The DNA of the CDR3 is TGTGCCATCAGTGAGGAGGACGACGCTGGAAACACCATATATTTT.